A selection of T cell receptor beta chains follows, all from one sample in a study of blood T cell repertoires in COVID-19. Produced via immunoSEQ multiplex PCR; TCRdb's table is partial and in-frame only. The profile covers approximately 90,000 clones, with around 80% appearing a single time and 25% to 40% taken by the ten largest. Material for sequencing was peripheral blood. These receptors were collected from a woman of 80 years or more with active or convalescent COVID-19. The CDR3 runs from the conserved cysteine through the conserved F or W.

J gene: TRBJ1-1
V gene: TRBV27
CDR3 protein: CASSFAGIRSEAFF

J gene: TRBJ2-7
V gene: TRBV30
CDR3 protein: CAWRARDRGFNEQYF

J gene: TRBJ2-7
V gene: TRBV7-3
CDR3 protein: CASSLGTGGAAGEQYF

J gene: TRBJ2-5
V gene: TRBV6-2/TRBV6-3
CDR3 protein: CASSYWGLLAGTETQYF

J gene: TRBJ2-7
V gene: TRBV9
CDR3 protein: CASSVSTGGPTYEQYF

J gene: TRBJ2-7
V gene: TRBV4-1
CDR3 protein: CASRLGQGAVEQYF

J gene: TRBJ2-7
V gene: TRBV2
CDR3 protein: CASIQGQGGSYEQYF

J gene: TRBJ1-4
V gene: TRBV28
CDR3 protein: CASSFFDRFGEKLFF

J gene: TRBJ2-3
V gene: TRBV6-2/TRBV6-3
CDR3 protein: CASSPDREIRSDTQYF

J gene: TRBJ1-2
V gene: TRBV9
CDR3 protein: CASSPGTGGIGGYTF

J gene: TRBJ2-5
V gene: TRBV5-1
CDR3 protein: CASSLTGTSGETQYF

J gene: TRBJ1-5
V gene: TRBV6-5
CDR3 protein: CASSTGGDQPQHF

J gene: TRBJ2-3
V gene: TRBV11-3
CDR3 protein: CASSKRGPRTGTDTQYF

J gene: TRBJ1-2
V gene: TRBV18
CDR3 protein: CASSQGAPNYGYTF

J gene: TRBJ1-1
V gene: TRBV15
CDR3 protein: CATSREQGSEAFF

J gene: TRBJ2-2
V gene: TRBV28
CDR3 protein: CANSGQRNTGELFF

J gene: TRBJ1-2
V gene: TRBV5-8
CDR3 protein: CASSFGGSGYTF

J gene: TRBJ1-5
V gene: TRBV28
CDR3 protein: CASSFARLRNQPQHF

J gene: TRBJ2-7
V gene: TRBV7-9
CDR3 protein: CASSLFVNEQYF

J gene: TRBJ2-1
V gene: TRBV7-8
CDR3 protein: CASSRFQGASYNEQFF

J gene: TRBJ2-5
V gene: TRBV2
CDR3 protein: CASSVSWRAQYF

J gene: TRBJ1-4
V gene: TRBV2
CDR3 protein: CASRPPPGNEKLFF

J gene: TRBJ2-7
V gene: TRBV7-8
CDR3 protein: CASSPGARLVYEQYF

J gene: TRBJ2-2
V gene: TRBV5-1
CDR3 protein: CASSLGPSGTKNTGELFF

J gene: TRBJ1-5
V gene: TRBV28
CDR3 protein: CASSFPGISLPNQPQHF

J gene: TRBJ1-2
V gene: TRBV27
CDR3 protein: CASSFTDREFYGYTF

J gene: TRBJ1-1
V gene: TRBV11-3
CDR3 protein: CASSPQGSSEAFF

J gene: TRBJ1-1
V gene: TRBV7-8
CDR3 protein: CASSLQPDTEAFF

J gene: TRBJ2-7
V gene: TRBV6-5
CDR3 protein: CATYDRSSYEQYF

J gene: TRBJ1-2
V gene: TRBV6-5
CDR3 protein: CASRDRGGYGYTF

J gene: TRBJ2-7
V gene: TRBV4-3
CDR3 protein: CASSRVRGGSYEQYF

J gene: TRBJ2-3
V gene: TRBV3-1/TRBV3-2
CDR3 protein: CASSQMAGSTDTQYF

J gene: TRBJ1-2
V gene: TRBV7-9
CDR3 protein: CASSLAGETGGYGYTF

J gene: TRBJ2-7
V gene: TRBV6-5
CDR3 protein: CASSPYFYYEQYF

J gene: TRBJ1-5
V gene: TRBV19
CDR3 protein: CASSSRQGASNQPQHF

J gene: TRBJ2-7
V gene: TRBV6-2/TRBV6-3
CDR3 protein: CASSYMGVDIGEQYF

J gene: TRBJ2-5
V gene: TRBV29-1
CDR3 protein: CSVNRGQETQYF

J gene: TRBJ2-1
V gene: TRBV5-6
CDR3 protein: CASSGTAQPYNEQFF

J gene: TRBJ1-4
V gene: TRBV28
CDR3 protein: CASSARTGGEGEKLFF

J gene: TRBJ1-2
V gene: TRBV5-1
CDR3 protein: CASSLEMQSGYTF